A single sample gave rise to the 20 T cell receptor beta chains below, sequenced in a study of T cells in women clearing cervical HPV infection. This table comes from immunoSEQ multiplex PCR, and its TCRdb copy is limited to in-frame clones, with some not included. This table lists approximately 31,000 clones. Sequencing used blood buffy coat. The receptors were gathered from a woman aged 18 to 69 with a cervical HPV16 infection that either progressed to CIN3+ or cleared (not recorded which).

CDR3 DNA, as far as it was read: TGTGCCAGTAGCAACCGCCGGACAGCTAGCACAGATACG. Its translation: CASSNRRTASTDT. In full, the CDR3 is CASSNRRTASTDTQYF. The chain is built from TRBV19 and TRBJ2-3, with TRBD1 as a possible D gene (6 bases). From the germline J gene comes the end of the CDR3, since the read stops 3 residues before it. Germline V lookup: CDR1 LNHDA, CDR2 SQIVND (reference sequence). The ends were cut back, 6 bases at V and 0 bases at J, with 16 bases in the middle. The CDR3 runs to 16 residues.

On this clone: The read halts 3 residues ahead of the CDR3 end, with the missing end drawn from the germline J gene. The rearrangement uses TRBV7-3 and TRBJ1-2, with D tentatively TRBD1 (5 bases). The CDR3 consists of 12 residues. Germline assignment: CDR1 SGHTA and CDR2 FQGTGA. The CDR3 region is CASSPGHGGYTF. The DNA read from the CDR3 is TGTGCCAGCAGCCCAGGACATGGAGGC.

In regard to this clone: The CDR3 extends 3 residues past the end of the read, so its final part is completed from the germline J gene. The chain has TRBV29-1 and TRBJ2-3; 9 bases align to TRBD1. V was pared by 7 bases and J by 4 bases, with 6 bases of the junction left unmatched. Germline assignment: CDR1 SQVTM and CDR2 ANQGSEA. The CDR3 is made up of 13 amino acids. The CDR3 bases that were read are TGCAGCGCGAACAGGGGGCCCGCAGATACG. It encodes CSANRGPADT. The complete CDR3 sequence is CSANRGPADTQYF.

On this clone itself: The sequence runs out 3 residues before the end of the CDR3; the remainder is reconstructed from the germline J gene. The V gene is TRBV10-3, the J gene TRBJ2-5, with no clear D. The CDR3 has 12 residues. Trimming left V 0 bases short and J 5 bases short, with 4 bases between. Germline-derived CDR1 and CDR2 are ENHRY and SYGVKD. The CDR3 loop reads CAISESRETQYF. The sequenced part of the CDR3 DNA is TGTGCCATCAGTGAGTCTCGGGAGACC.

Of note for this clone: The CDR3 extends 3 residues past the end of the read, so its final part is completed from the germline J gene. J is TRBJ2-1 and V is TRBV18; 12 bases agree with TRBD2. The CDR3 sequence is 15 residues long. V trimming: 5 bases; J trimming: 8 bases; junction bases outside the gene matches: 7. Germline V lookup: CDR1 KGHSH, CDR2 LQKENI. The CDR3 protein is CASSTSSGGADEQFF. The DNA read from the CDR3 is TGTGCCAGCTCAACCTCTAGCGGGGGGGCCGATGAG.

The part of the CDR3 DNA that was read is TGTGCCAGTAGTATCGGACAGACAAACACCGGGGAG. Protein product: CASSIGQTNTGE. The whole CDR3 is CASSIGQTNTGELFF. The chain recombines TRBV19 with TRBJ2-2, with D tentatively TRBD1 (6 bases). The read comes to an end 3 residues before the CDR3 does, leaving the germline J gene to fill in the end. The germline V gene has CDR1 LNHDA and CDR2 SQIVND (reference sequence). The CDR3 extends over 15 amino acids. V was clipped by 3 bases and J by 2 bases, with 10 bases between them.

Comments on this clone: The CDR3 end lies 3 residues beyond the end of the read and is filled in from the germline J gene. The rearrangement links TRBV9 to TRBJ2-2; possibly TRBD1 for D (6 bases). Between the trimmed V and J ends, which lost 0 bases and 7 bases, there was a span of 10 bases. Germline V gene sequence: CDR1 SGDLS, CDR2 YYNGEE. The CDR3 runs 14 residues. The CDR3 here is CASSVDIGGGELFF. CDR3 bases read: TGTGCCAGCAGCGTAGATATAGGGGGCGGGGAG.

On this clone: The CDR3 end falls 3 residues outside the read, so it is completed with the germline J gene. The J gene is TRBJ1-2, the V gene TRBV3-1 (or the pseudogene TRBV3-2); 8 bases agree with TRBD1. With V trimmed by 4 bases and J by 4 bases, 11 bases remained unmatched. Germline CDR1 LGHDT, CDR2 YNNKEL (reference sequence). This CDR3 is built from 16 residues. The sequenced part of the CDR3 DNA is TGTGCCAGCAGCCCACTAGACTCAGGGGGCGCCTATGGC. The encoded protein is CASSPLDSGGAYG. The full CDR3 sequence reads CASSPLDSGGAYGYTF.

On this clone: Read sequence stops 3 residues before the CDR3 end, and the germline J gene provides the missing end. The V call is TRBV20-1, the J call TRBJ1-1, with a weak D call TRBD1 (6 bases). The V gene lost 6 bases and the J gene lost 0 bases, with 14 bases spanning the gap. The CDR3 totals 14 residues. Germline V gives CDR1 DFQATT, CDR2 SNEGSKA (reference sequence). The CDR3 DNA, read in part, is TGCAGTGCAGCCTACAGGGTTCTGAACACTGAA. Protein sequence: CSAAYRVLNTE. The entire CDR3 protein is CSAAYRVLNTEAFF.

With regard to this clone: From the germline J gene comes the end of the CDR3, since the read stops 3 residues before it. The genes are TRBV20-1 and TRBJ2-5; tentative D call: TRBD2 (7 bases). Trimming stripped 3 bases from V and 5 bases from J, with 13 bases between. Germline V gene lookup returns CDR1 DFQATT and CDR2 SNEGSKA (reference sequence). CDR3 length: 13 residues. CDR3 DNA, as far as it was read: TGCAGTGCTAGTTGGGGGGGCGCGGAGACC. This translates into CSASWGGAET. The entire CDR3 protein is CSASWGGAETQYF.

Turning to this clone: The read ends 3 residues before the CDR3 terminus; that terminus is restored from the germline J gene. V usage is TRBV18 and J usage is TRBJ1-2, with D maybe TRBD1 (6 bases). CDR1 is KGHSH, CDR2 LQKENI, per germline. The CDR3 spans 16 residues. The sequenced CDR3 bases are TGTGCCAGCTCACCATTAGGAGCGGGGGCCTCCTACGAC. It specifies CASSPLGAGASYD. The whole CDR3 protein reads CASSPLGAGASYDYTF.

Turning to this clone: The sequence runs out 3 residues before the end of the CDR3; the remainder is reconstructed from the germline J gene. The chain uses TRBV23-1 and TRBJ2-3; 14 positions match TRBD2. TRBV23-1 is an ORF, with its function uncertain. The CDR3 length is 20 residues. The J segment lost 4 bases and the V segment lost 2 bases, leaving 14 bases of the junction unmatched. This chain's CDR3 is CASSQTPDPGTSGGADTQYF. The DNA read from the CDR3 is TGCGCCAGCAGTCAAACACCCGACCCCGGGACTAGCGGGGGCGCAGATACG.

Partial CDR3 DNA: TGCAGTGCTAGGGACAGGGCTAATTCACCA. The encoded protein is CSARDRANSP. The whole CDR3 sequence reads CSARDRANSPLFF. This chain uses TRBV20-1 with TRBJ1-4; 8 bases match TRBD1. The read finishes 3 residues shy of the CDR3 end, and the germline J gene is used to complete it. CDR3 length: 13 amino acids. Germline values: CDR1 DFQATT, CDR2 SNEGSKA (reference sequence).

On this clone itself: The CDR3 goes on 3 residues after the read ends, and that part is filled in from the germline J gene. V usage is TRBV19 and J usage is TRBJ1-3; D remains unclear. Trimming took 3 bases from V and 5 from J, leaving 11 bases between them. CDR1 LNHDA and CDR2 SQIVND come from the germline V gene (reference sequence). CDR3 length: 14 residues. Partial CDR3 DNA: TGTGCCAGTAGTATTTTCGAACCTAGAAACACC. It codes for CASSIFEPRNT. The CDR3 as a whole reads CASSIFEPRNTIYF. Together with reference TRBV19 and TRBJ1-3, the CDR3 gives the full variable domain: DGGITQSPKYLFRKEGQNVTLSCEQNLNHDAMYWYRQDPGQGLRLIYYSQIVNDFQKGDIAEGYSVSREKKESFPLTVTSAQKNPTAFYLCASSIFEPRNTIYFGEGSWLTVV.

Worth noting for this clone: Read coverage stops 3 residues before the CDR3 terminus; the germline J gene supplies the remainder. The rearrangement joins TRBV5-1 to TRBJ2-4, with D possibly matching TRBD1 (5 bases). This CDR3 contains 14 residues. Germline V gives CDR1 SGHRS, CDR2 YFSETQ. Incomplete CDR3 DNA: TGCGCCAGCAGCTTGGGACAGTACCAAGAGACT. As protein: CASSLGQYQET. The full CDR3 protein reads CASSLGQYQETQYF.

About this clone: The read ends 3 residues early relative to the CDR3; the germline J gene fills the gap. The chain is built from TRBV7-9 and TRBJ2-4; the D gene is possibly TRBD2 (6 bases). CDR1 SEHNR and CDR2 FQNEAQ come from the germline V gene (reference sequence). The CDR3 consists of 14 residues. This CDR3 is CASSLAGGGVGQYF. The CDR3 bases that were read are TGTGCCAGCAGCTTAGCGGGAGGAGGGGTCGGT.

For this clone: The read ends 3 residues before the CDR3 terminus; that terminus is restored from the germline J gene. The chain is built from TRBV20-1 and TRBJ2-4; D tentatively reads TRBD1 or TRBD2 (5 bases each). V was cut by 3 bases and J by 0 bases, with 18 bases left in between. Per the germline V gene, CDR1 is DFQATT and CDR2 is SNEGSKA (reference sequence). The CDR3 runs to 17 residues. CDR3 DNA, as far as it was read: TGCAGTGCTAGGAAGAGGGCAGGGTCTATAGCCAAAAACATT. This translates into CSARKRAGSIAKNI. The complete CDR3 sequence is CSARKRAGSIAKNIQYF.

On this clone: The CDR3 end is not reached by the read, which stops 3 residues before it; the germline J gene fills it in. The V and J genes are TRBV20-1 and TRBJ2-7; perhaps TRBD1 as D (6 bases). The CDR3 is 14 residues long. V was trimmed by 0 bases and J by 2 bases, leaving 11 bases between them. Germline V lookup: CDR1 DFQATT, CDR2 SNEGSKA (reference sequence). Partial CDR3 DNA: TGCAGTGCTAGAGACCCCAGGGGTCCCTACGAG. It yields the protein CSARDPRGPYE. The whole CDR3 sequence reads CSARDPRGPYEQYF.

The chain's CDR3 is CASSYAGLASEAQYF. Partial CDR3 DNA: TGTGCCAGCAGTTACGCCGGACTAGCGAGCGAGGCG. This chain uses TRBV6-2 or TRBV6-3 with TRBJ2-3; TRBD2 matches at 9 bases. From the germline J gene comes the end of the CDR3, since the read stops 3 residues before it. CDR3 length: 15 amino acids. Germline CDR1 is MNHEY and CDR2 is SVGEGT.

The CDR3 region is CASSPPGQSNEKLFF. CDR3 DNA (partial): TGTGCCAGCAGCCCCCCGGGACAGTCTAATGAAAAA. The chain has TRBV11-2 and TRBJ1-4, with 7 bases matching TRBD1. The read falls 3 residues short of the CDR3 end, and the missing part is taken from the germline J gene. The CDR3 runs to 15 residues. Germline V gene lookup returns CDR1 SGHAT and CDR2 FQNNGV. Unmatched junction bases numbered 6, after V lost 5 bases and J lost 3 bases.